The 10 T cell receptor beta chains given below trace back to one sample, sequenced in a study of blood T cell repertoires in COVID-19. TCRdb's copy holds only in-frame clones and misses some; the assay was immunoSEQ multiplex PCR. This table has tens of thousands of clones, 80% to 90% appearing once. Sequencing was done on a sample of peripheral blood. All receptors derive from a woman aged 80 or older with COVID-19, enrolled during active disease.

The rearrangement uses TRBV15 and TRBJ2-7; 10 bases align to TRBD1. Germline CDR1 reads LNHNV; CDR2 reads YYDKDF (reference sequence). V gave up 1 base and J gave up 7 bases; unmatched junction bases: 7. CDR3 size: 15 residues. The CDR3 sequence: CATSRAGTGAGEQYF. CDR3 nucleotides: TGTGCCACCAGCAGAGCCGGGACAGGGGCGGGGGAGCAGTACTTC.

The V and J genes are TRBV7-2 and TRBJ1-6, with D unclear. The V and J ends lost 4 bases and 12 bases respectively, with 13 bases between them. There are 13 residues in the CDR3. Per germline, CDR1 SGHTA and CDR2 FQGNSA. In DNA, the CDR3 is TGTGCCAGCAGCTCCAGACAATTAGTACCCCTCCACTTT. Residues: CASSSRQLVPLHF. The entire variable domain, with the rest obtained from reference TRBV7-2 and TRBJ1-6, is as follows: GAGVSQSPSNKVTEKGKDVELRCDPISGHTALYWYRQSLGQGLEFLIYFQGNSAPDKSGLPSDRFSAERTGGSVSTLTIQRTQQEDSAVYLCASSSRQLVPLHFGNGTRLTVT.

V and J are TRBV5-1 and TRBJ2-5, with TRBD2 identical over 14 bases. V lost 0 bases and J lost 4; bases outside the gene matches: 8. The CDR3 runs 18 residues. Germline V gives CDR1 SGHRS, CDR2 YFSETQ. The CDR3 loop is CASSLVAGLAGGGETQYF. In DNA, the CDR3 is TGCGCCAGCAGCTTGGTCGCTGGACTAGCGGGGGGCGGAGAGACCCAGTACTTC.

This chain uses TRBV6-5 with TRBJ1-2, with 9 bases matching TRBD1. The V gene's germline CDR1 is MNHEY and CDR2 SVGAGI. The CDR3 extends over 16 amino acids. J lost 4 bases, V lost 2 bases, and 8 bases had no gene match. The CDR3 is CASSYGPDRGGYGYTF. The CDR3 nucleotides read TGTGCCAGCAGTTACGGCCCGGACAGGGGTGGCTATGGCTACACCTTC.

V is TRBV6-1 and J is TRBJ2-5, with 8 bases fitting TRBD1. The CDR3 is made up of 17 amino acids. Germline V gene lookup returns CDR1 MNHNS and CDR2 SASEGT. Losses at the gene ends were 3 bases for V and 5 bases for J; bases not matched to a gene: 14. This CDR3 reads CASSESWTGPLWETQYF. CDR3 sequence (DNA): TGTGCCAGCAGTGAGTCGTGGACAGGGCCGTTGTGGGAGACCCAGTACTTC.

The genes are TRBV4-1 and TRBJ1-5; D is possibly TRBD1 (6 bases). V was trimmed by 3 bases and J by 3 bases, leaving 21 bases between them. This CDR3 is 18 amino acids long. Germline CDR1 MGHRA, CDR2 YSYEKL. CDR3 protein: CASSHLPPPTGNNQPQHF. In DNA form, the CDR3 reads TGCGCCAGCAGCCACCTTCCACCTCCGACAGGAAACAATCAGCCCCAGCATTTT.

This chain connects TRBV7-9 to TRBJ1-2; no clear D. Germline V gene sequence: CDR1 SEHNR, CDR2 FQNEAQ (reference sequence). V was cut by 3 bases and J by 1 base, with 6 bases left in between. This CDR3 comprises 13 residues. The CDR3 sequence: CASSFGSNYGYTF. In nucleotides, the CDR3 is TGTGCCAGCAGCTTCGGGAGTAACTATGGCTACACCTTC.

The CDR3, as DNA: TGCAGCGTTGACGAGGGCCGGGGGACTGAAGCTTTCTTT. Residues: CSVDEGRGTEAFF. The rearrangement joins TRBV29-1 to TRBJ1-1; TRBD1 is a possible D gene (5 bases). The CDR3 consists of 13 residues. With 3 bases removed from V and 5 bases from J, the gap between germline ends came to 13 bases. The germline V gene encodes CDR1 SQVTM and CDR2 ANQGSEA.

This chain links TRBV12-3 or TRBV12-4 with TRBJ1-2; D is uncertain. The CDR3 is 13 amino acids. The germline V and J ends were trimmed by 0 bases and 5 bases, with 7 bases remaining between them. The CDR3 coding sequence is TGTGCCAGCAGTTTAGCGATGGCTTATGGCTACACCTTC. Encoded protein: CASSLAMAYGYTF.

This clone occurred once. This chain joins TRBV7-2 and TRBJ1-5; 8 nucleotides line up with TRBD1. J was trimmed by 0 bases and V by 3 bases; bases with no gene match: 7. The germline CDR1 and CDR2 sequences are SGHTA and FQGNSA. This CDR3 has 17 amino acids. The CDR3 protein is CASSFGQGHYSNQPQHF. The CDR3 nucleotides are TGTGCCAGCAGCTTTGGACAGGGACATTATAGCAATCAGCCCCAGCATTTT. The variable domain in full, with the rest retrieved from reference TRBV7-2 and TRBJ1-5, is GAGVSQSPSNKVTEKGKDVELRCDPISGHTALYWYRQSLGQGLEFLIYFQGNSAPDKSGLPSDRFSAERTGGSVSTLTIQRTQQEDSAVYLCASSFGQGHYSNQPQHFGDGTRLSIL.